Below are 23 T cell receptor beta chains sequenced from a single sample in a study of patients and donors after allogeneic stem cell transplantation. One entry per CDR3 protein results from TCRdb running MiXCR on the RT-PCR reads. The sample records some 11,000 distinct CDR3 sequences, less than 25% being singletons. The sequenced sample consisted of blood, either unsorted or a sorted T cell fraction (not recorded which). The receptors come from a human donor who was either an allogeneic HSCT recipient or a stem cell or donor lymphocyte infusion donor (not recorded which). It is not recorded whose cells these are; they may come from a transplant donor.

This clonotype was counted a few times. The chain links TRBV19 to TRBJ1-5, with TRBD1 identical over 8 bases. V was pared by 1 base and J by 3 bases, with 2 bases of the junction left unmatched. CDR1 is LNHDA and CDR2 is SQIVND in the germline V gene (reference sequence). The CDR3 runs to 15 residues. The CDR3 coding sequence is TGTGCCAGTAGTATAGGCAGGGGGCACAATCAGCCCCAGCATTTT. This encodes CASSIGRGHNQPQHF.

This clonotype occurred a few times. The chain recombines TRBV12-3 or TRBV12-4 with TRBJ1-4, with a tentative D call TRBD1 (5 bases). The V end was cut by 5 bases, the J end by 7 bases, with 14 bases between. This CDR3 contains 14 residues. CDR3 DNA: TGTGCCAGCAGTCCAAGCGGGGGTGGTGAAAAACTGTTTTTT. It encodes CASSPSGGGEKLFF.

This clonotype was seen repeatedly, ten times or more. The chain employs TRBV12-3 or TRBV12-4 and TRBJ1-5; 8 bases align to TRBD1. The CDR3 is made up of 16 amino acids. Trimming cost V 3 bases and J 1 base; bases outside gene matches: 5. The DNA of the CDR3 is TGTGCCAGCAGTTTCCGGGGACAGGAAAGCAATCAGCCCCAGCATTTT. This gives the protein CASSFRGQESNQPQHF.

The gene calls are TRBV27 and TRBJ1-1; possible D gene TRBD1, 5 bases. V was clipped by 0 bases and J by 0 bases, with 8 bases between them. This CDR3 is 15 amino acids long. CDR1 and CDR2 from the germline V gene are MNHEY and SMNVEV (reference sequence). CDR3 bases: TGTGCCAGCAGTTTATCGAAAGGGGTGAACACTGAAGCTTTCTTT. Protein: CASSLSKGVNTEAFF.

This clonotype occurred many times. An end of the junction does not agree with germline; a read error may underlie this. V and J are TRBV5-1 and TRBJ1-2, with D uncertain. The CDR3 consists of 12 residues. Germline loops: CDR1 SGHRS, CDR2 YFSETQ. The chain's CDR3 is CASSDAKYGYTF. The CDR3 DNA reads TGCGCCAGCTCTGACGCTAAGTATGGCTACACCTTC.

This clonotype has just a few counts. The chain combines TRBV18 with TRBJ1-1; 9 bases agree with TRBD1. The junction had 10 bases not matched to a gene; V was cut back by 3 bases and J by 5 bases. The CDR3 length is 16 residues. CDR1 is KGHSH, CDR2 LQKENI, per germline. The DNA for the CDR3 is TGTGCCAGCTCACCTCCCGCCGGACAGGGGAGGACTGAAGCTTTCTTT. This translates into CASSPPAGQGRTEAFF.

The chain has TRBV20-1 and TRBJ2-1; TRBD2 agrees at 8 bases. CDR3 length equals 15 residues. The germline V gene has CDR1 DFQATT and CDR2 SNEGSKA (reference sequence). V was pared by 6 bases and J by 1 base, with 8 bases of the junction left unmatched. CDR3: CSADNGLASYNEQFF. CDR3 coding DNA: TGCAGTGCAGATAATGGACTAGCATCCTACAATGAGCAGTTCTTC.

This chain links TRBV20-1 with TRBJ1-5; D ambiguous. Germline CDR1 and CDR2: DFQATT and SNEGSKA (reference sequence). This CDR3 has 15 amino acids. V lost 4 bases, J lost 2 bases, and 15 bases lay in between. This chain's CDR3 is CSATEGLSGNQPQHF. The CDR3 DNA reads TGCAGTGCTACCGAAGGTTTGAGCGGCAATCAGCCCCAGCATTTT.

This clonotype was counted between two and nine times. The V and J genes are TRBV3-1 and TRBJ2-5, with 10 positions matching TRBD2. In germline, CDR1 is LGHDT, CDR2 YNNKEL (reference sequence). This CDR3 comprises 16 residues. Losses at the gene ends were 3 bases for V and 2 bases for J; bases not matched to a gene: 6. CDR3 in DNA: TGTGCCAGCAGCCAGGAATTTAGCGGGGGGCAAGAGACCCAGTACTTC. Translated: CASSQEFSGGQETQYF.

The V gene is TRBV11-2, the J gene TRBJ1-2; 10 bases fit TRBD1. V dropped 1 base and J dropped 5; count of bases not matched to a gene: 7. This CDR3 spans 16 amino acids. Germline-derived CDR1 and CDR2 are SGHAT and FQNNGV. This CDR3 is CASSLGLGQGRYGYTF. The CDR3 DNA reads TGTGCCAGCAGCTTAGGCCTGGGACAGGGGAGATATGGCTACACCTTC.

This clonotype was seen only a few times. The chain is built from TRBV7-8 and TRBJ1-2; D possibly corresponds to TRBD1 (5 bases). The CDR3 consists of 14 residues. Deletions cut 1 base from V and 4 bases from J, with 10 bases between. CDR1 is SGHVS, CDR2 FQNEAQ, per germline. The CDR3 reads CASSLDYRSYGYTF. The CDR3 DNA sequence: TGTGCCAGCAGCTTAGATTACAGGAGCTATGGCTACACCTTC.

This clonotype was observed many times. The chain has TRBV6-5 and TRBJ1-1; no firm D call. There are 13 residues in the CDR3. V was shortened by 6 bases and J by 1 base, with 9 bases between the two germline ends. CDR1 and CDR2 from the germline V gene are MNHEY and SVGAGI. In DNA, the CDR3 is TGTGCCAGCAGCTATACGGAGAACACTGAAGCTTTCTTT. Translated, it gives CASSYTENTEAFF.

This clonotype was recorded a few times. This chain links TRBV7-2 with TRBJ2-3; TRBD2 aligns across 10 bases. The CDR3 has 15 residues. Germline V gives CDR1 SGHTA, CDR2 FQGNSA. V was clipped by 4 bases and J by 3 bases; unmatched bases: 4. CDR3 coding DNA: TGTGCCAGCAGCTCCCCGGGACTAGCGACAGATACGCAGTATTTT. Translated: CASSSPGLATDTQYF.

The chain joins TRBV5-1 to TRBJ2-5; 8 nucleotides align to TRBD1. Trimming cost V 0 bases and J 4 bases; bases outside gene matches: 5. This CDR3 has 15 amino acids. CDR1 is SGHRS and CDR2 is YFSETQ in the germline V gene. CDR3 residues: CASSLEDRVGETQYF. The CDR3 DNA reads TGCGCCAGCAGCTTGGAGGACAGGGTCGGAGAGACCCAGTACTTC.

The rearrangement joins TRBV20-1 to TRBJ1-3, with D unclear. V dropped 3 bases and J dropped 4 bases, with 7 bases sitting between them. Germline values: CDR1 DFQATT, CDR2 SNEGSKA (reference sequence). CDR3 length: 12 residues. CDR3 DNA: TGCAGTGCTAGTTTACAGGGAAACACCATATATTTT. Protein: CSASLQGNTIYF.

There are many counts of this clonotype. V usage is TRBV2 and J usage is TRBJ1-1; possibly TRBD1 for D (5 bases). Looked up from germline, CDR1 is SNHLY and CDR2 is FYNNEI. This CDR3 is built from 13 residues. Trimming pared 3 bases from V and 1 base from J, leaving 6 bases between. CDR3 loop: CASSEGGNTEAFF. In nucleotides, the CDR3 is TGTGCCAGCAGTGAGGGGGGGAACACTGAAGCTTTCTTT.

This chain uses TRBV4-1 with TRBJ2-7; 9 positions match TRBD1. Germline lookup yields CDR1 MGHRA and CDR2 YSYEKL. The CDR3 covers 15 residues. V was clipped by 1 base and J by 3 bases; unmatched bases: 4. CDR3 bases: TGCGCCAGCAGCCAAGCGACAGGGGGGGGCTACGAGCAGTACTTC. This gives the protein CASSQATGGGYEQYF.

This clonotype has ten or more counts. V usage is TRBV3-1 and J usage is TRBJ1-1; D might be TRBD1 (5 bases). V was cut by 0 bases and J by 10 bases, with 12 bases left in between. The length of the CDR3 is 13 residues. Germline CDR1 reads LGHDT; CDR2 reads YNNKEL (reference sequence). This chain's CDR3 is CASSQDSGVGAFF. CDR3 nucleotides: TGTGCCAGCAGCCAAGATTCGGGGGTTGGAGCTTTCTTT.

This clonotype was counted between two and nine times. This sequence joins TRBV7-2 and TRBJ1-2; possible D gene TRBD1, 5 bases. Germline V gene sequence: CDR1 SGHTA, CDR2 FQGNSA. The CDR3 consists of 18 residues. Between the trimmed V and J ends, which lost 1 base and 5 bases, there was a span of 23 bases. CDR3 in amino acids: CASSLDWAGTLASYGYTF. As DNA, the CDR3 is TGTGCCAGCAGCTTAGATTGGGCAGGGACGTTAGCTTCTTATGGCTACACCTTC.

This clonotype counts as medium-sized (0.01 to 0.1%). CDR3 coding DNA: TGCGCCAGCAGCTGGATGCCCCGGGACAGGGGTTCGGACACTGAAGCTTTCTTT. This sequence encodes CASSWMPRDRGSDTEAFF. The rearrangement links TRBV5-1 to TRBJ1-1; 10 bases agree with TRBD1. The CDR3 has 18 residues. Per germline, CDR1 SGHRS and CDR2 YFSETQ. J was trimmed by 3 bases and V by 3 bases; bases with no gene match: 14.

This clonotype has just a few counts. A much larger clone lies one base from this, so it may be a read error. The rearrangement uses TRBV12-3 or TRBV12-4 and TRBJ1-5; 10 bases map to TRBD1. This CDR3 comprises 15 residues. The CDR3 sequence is CASKGGQGFEQPRHF. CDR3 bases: TGTGCCAGCAAAGGGGGACAGGGGTTCGAACAGCCCCGGCATTTT.

CDR3 coding DNA: TGCAGTGCTAGGGACAGGGGGCGGGATGGCTACACCTTC. Its translation: CSARDRGRDGYTF. The chain is built from TRBV20-1 and TRBJ1-2; 11 bases match TRBD1. The CDR3 contains 13 residues. With V trimmed by 3 bases and J by 6 bases, 3 bases remained unmatched. Germline assignment: CDR1 DFQATT and CDR2 SNEGSKA (reference sequence).

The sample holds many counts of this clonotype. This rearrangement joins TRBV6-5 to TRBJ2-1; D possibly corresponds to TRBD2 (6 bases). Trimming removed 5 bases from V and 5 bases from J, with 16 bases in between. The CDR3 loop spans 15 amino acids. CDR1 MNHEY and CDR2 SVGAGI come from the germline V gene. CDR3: CASSPQVGGNNEQFF. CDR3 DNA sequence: TGTGCCAGCAGTCCTCAGGTGGGGGGAAACAATGAGCAGTTCTTC.